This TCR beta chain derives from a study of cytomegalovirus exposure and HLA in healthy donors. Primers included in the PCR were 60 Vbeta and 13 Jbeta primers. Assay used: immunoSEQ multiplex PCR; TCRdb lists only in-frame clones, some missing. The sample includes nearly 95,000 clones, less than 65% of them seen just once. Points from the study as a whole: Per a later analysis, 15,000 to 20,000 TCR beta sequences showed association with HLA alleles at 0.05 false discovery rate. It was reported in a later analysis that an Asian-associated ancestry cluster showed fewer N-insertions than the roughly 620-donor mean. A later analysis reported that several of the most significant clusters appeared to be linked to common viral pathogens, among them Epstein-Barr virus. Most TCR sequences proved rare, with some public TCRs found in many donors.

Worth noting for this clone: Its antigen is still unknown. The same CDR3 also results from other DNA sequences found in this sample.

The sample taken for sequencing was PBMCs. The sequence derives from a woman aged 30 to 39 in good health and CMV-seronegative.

The CDR3 loop reads CASSIGDRGPGELFF. The CDR3 DNA is TGTGCCAGTAGTATAGGAGACAGGGGCCCCGGGGAGCTGTTTTTT. This chain joins TRBV19 and TRBJ2-2; 8 bases are a match to TRBD1. Germline lookup yields CDR1 LNHDA and CDR2 SQIVND (reference sequence). This CDR3 spans 15 amino acids. With V trimmed by 1 base and J by 6 bases, 4 bases remained unmatched. Filled out from reference TRBV19 and TRBJ2-2, the complete variable domain reads DGGITQSPKYLFRKEGQNVTLSCEQNLNHDAMYWYRQDPGQGLRLIYYSQIVNDFQKGDIAEGYSVSREKKESFPLTVTSAQKNPTAFYLCASSIGDRGPGELFFGEGSRLTVL.